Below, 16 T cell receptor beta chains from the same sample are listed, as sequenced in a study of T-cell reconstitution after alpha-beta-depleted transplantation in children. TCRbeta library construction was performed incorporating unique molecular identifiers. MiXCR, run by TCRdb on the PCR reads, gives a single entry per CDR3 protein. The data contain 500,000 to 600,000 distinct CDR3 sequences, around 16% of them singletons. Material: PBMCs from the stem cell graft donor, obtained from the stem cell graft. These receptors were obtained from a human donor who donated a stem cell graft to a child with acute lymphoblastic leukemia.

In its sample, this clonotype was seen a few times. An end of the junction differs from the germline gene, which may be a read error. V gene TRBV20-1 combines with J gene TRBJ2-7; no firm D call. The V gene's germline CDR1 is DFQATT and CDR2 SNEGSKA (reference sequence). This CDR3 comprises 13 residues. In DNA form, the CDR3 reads TGCAGTGCTAGAGATGCCCCTGGCAGGATGGTTACCTTC. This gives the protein CSARDAPGRMVTF.

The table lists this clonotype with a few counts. CDR3 in amino acids: CSAARGDTQYF. In nucleotides, the CDR3 is TGCAGTGCCGCGCGGGGAGATACGCAGTATTTT. The gene calls are TRBV20-1 and TRBJ2-3, with a tentative D call TRBD2 (6 bases). Germline V gene sequence: CDR1 DFQATT, CDR2 SNEGSKA (reference sequence). Trimming pared 6 bases from V and 5 bases from J, leaving 9 bases between. This CDR3 is 11 amino acids long.

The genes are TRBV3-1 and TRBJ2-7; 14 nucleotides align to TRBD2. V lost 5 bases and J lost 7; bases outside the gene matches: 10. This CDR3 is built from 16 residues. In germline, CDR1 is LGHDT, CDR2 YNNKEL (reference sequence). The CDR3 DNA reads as TGTGCCAGCAGCTCCTTCCCGGGACTAGCGGGGGATGAGCAGTACTTC. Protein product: CASSSFPGLAGDEQYF.

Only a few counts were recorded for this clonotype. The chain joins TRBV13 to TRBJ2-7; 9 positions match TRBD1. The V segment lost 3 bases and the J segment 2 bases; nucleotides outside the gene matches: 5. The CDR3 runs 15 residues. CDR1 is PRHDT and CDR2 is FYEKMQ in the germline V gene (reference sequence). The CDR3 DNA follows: TGTGCCAGCAGCTTCAGGGGGACAGGGACCTACGAGCAGTACTTC. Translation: CASSFRGTGTYEQYF.

CDR3 protein: CASSLGGRHSYNEQFF. The CDR3 DNA is TGTGCCAGCAGCTTGGGCGGGAGGCACTCCTACAATGAGCAGTTCTTC. This sequence joins TRBV7-3 and TRBJ2-1, with 8 bases matching TRBD2. This CDR3 has 16 amino acids. CDR1 SGHTA and CDR2 FQGTGA come from the germline V gene. The J segment lost 0 bases and the V segment lost 3 bases, leaving 4 bases of the junction unmatched.

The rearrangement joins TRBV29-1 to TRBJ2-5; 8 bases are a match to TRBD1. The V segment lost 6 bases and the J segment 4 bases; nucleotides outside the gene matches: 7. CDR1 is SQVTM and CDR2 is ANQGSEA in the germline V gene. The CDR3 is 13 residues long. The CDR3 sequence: CSVLTGVRETQYF. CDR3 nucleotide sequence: TGCAGCGTCTTGACAGGGGTGAGAGAGACCCAGTACTTC.

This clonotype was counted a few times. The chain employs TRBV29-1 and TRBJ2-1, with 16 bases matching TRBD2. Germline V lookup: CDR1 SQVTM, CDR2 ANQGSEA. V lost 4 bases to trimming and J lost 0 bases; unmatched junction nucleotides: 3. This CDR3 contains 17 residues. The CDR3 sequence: CSVVGLAGGVSYNEQFF. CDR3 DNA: TGCAGCGTTGTGGGACTAGCGGGAGGGGTCTCCTACAATGAGCAGTTCTTC.

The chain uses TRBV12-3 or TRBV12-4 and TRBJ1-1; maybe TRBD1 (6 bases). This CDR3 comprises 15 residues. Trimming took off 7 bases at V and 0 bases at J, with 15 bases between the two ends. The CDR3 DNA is TGTGCCAGCACCCACCCCGGACAGATGAACACTGAAGCTTTCTTT. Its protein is CASTHPGQMNTEAFF.

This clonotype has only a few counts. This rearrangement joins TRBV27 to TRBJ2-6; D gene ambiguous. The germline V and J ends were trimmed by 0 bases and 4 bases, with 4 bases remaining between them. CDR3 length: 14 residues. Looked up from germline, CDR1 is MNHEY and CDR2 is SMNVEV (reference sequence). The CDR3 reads CASSLSVGANVLTF. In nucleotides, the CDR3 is TGTGCCAGCAGTTTATCGGTCGGGGCCAACGTCCTGACTTTC.

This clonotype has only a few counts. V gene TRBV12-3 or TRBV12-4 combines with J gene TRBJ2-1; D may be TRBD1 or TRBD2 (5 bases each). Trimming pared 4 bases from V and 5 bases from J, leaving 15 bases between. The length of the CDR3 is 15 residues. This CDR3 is CASSSGLDWNNEQFF. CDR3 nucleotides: TGTGCCAGCAGTTCGGGGCTTGATTGGAACAATGAGCAGTTCTTC.

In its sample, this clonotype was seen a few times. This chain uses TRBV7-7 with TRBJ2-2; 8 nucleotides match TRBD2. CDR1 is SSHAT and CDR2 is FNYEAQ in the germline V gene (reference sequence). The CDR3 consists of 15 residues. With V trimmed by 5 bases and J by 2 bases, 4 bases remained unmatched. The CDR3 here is CASSELAANTGELFF. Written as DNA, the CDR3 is TGTGCCAGCAGCGAACTAGCGGCAAACACCGGGGAGCTGTTTTTT.

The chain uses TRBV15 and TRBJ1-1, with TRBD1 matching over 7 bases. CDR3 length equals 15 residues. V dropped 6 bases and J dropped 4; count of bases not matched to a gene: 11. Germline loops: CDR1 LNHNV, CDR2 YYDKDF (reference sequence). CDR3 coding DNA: TGTGCCACCAGGGCAGGGAGACAGGGCGGCACTGAAGCTTTCTTT. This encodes CATRAGRQGGTEAFF.

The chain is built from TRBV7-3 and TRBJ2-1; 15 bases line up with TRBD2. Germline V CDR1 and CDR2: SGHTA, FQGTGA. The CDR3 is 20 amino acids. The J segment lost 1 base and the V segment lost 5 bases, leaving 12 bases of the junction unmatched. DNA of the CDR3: TGTGCCAGCAGCCTCCTGGGACTAGCGGGAGGAGTGGTTTCCTACAATGAGCAGTTCTTC. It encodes CASSLLGLAGGVVSYNEQFF.

In nucleotides, the CDR3 is TGTGCCAGCGGGGAACCGGGACCCAAAATAGAGACCCAGTACTTC. It encodes CASGEPGPKIETQYF. The chain carries TRBV7-9 and TRBJ2-5; D assignment may be TRBD1 or TRBD2 (5 bases each). This CDR3 contains 15 residues. Germline loops: CDR1 SEHNR, CDR2 FQNEAQ (reference sequence). V shed 8 bases and J shed 4 bases, with 20 bases lying between them.

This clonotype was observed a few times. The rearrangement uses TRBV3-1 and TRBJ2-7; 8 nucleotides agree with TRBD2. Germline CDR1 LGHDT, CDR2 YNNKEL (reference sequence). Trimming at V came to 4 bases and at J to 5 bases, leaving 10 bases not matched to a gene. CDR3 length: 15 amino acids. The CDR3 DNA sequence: TGTGCCAGCAGCCCCCCCCGGACTAGCCTAGACGAGCAGTACTTC. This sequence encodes CASSPPRTSLDEQYF.

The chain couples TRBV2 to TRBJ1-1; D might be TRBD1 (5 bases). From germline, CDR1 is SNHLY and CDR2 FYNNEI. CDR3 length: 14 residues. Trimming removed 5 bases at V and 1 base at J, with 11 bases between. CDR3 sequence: CASSPRRANTEAFF. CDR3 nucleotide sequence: TGTGCCAGCAGTCCACGCAGGGCGAACACTGAAGCTTTCTTT.